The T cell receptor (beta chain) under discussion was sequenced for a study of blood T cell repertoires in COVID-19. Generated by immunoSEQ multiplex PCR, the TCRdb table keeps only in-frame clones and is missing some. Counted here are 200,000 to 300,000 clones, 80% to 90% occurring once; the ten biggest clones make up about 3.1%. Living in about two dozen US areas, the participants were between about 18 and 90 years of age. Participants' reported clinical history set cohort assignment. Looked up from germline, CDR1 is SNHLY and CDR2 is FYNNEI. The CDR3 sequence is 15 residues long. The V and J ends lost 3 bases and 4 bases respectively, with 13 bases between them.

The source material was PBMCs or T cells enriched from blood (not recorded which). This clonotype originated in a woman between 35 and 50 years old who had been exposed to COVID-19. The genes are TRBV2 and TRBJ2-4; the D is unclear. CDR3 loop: CASSDPLDTKNIQYF. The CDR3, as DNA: TGTGCCAGCAGTGACCCTCTCGACACTAAAAACATTCAGTACTTC.